The 6 T cell receptor beta chains below all came from one sample that was sequenced in a study of cytomegalovirus exposure and HLA in healthy donors. 13 Jbeta primers and 60 Vbeta primers were used for the PCR. Only in-frame clones appear in the TCRdb table, and some are missing; sequencing was by immunoSEQ multiplex PCR. The data contain under 200,000 clones, 80% of them singletons. The sequencing input was PBMCs. The receptor source for this set is a woman between 50 and 59 years old in good health and CMV-seropositive.

About this clone: Other DNA sequences in the sample encode the same CDR3. The V and J genes are TRBV10-3 and TRBJ2-5, with 14 bases that match TRBD2. Germline CDR1 ENHRY, CDR2 SYGVKD. The CDR3 sequence is 15 residues long. J lost 4 bases, V lost 3 bases, and 1 base had no gene match. Here the CDR3 DNA reads TGTGCCATCAGTGACGGGACTAGCGGGAGAGAGACCCAGTACTTC. As protein: CAISDGTSGRETQYF.

The chain couples TRBV7-2 to TRBJ1-2; 9 positions agree with TRBD1. The ends lost 0 bases at V and 4 bases at J; junction bases unmatched: 6. CDR1 and CDR2 from the germline V gene are SGHTA and FQGNSA. CDR3 size: 16 residues. CDR3 protein: CASSLAAQGAGYGYTF. The CDR3 DNA reads TGTGCCAGCAGCTTAGCGGCACAGGGGGCGGGCTATGGCTACACCTTC.

The chain employs TRBV7-3 and TRBJ2-2, with 7 bases fitting TRBD1. The length of the CDR3 is 13 residues. Germline V gene data show CDR1 as SGHTA and CDR2 as FQGTGA. Losses at the gene ends were 11 bases for V and 4 bases for J; bases not matched to a gene: 7. CDR3 DNA: TGTGCCTCACAGGACAGGAGCACCGGGGAGCTGTTTTTT. The encoded protein is CASQDRSTGELFF.

This rearrangement joins TRBV9 to TRBJ2-3, with TRBD2 matching over 8 bases. The CDR3 sequence is 17 residues long. After removal of 4 bases from V and 1 base from J, the junction contained 11 bases not matched to a gene. From germline, CDR1 is SGDLS and CDR2 YYNGEE. The CDR3 DNA is TGTGCCAGCAGCTTCGGAGCGGGAGCACTCGGCACAGATACGCAGTATTTT. Its translation is CASSFGAGALGTDTQYF.

This rearrangement joins TRBV7-2 to TRBJ2-7, with D possibly being TRBD2 (6 bases). With 3 bases removed from V and 2 bases from J, the gap between germline ends came to 14 bases. The CDR3 extends over 15 amino acids. From germline, CDR1 is SGHTA and CDR2 FQGNSA. In DNA, the CDR3 is TGTGCCAGCAGCTTGGAGGCAGGGAGGACCTACGAGCAGTACTTC. It specifies CASSLEAGRTYEQYF.

The chain joins TRBV29-1 to TRBJ2-7; 10 bases are a match to TRBD2. This CDR3 is built from 14 residues. The germline CDR1 and CDR2 sequences are SQVTM and ANQGSEA. J was trimmed by 4 bases and V by 4 bases; bases with no gene match: 7. CDR3 region: CSVGLAGEGYEQYF. CDR3 in DNA: TGCAGCGTTGGTCTAGCGGGAGAAGGATACGAGCAGTACTTC.